Sequencing of this T cell receptor (beta chain) was carried out in a study of shared clonotypes between healthy human individuals. Within Nashville, Tennessee resided all donors, each a Caucasian adult. When replicate PCRs were run on sorted subsets, they used about 220 ng DNA, tens of thousands of T cell genomes. The assay was immunoSEQ multiplex PCR, and TCRdb's table has in-frame clones only and misses some. Of a few million clones in the sample, about 92% were seen once. Looked up from germline, CDR1 is MDHEN and CDR2 is SYDVKM. The CDR3 runs 15 residues. V was pared by 5 bases and J by 10 bases, with 11 bases of the junction left unmatched.

The chain combines TRBV28 with TRBJ1-1; 12 bases line up with TRBD1. The sequence came from a man aged 18 to 30 in good health. Some clones in this sample may be carry-over from other donors' samples. The material sequenced was naive CD4+ T cells from PBMCs. Specified subset: CD45RA+ positively selected. Here the CDR3 DNA reads TGTGCCAGCAGTAGCCGGGACAGGGGGCTGTTGGTAGCTTTCTTT. Translating gives CASSSRDRGLLVAFF.